These 5 T cell receptor beta chains originate from one sample sequenced in a study of beta chain features in type 1 diabetes. Of the isolated RNA, all was reverse transcribed, and so the sequenced material was expressed TCRB transcripts. Using immunoSEQ multiplex PCR, the repertoire was profiled, and TCRdb retains in-frame clones only, with some absent. The data contain about 320,000 clones, 11% to 15% of them singletons. The sequenced sample consisted of central memory CD4+ T cells from blood. These receptors all come from a man younger than 45 in good health.

The chain employs TRBV12-5 and TRBJ2-7, with D possibly being TRBD1 or TRBD2 (5 bases each). This CDR3 spans 13 amino acids. The V and J ends lost 5 bases and 3 bases respectively, with 11 bases between them. Per germline, CDR1 LGHNT and CDR2 FRNRAP. The CDR3 sequence: CASGTAGGYEQYV. In DNA, the CDR3 is TGTGCTAGTGGTACGGCTGGGGGCTACGAGCAGTACGTC.

This chain joins TRBV6-5 and TRBJ2-2; TRBD1 agrees at 9 bases. After removal of 6 bases from V and 6 bases from J, the junction contained 5 bases not matched to a gene. The CDR3 loop spans 14 amino acids. Per the germline V gene, CDR1 is MNHEY and CDR2 is SVGAGI. CDR3 protein: CASSWDRAAGELFF. CDR3 sequence (DNA): TGTGCCAGCAGCTGGGACAGGGCAGCCGGGGAGCTGTTTTTT.

In its sample, this clone was seen a few times. Distinct nucleotide sequences in the sample also encode this CDR3. This sequence joins TRBV2 and TRBJ2-5; TRBD2 matches at 8 bases. This CDR3 region has 12 residues. V lost 10 bases, J lost 3 bases, and 4 bases stayed unmatched. Per germline, CDR1 SNHLY and CDR2 FYNNEI. The CDR3 sequence is CATTSDEETQYF. DNA for the CDR3: TGTGCCACGACTAGCGACGAAGAGACCCAGTACTTC.

This clone has only a few counts. The J gene is TRBJ1-1, the V gene TRBV5-1; no reliable D call. This CDR3 is 13 amino acids long. Germline V gene lookup returns CDR1 SGHRS and CDR2 YFSETQ. Trimming took off 3 bases at V and 1 base at J, with 7 bases between the two ends. CDR3 bases: TGCGCCAGCAGCTCAGGCTCGAACACTGAAGCTTTCTTT. The encoded protein is CASSSGSNTEAFF.

This clone was seen only a few times. The V and J genes are TRBV5-1 and TRBJ2-7, with D perhaps TRBD1 or TRBD2 (5 bases each). Trimming took off 0 bases at V and 2 bases at J, with 9 bases between the two ends. The CDR3 totals 14 residues. Germline CDR1 and CDR2: SGHRS and YFSETQ. In DNA, the CDR3 is TGCGCCAGCAGCTTGGACAGGAGGACCTACGAGCAGTACTTC. It specifies CASSLDRRTYEQYF.